Listed below are T cell receptor beta chains from one sample, sequenced in a study of shared clonotypes between healthy human individuals. Profiling relied on immunoSEQ multiplex PCR, and the TCRdb table lists in-frame clones only, not all of them. The sample holds 2.5 million or so clones; roughly 92% are singletons and the top ten take roughly 0.15%. Sample: naive CD4+ T cells sorted from blood. These receptor sequences come from a man aged 18 to 35 in good health. The CDR3 runs from the conserved cysteine through the conserved F or W. The D gene is left open where the match is weak. The size entry is marked missing in some rows and otherwise reads once, few, many or a size class.

TRBV5-1	TRBJ2-3	TRBD2	NA	CASSYYPSGGGSDTQYF	TGCGCCAGCAGCTATTACCCTAGCGGGGGGGGCTCAGATACGCAGTATTTT
TRBV30	TRBJ1-3	TRBD1	NA	CAWRSRDRAGNTIYF	TGTGCCTGGCGGTCGCGAGACAGGGCTGGAAACACCATATATTTT
TRBV18	TRBJ2-3	TRBD1	once	CASSPGLDRVTDTQYF	TGTGCCAGCTCACCAGGTCTAGACAGGGTAACAGATACGCAGTATTTT
TRBV29-1	TRBJ2-3	TRBD2	NA	CSVRTSGTDTQYF	TGCAGCGTACGGACTAGCGGCACAGATACGCAGTATTTT
TRBV7-2	TRBJ2-2	TRBD2	NA	CASSPSGTNTGELFF	TGTGCCAGCAGCCCGAGCGGGACTAACACCGGGGAGCTGTTTTTT
TRBV2	TRBJ1-2	NA	NA	CASSVRIQSDYGYTF	TGTGCCAGCAGTGTGAGGATCCAGAGCGACTATGGCTACACCTTC
TRBV4-1	TRBJ2-5	NA	NA	CASSQGKGGLQETQYF	TGCGCCAGCAGCCAAGGAAAGGGAGGATTACAAGAGACCCAGTACTTC
TRBV19	TRBJ2-7	TRBD1	NA	CASIGQGGYEQYF	TGTGCCAGTATCGGACAGGGGGGATACGAGCAGTACTTC
TRBV4-3	TRBJ1-2	NA	NA	CASSQDWPGGRRNGYTF	TGCGCCAGCAGCCAAGATTGGCCGGGGGGGAGACGAAATGGCTACACCTTC
TRBV9	TRBJ2-7	NA	NA	CASSPLAFPYEQYF	TGTGCCAGCAGCCCGCTAGCGTTCCCGTACGAGCAGTACTTC
TRBV5-6	TRBJ2-7	NA	NA	CASSLEGVFSYEQYF	TGTGCCAGCAGCTTGGAAGGGGTCTTCTCCTACGAGCAGTACTTC
TRBV18	TRBJ1-5	NA	NA	CASSPQTVPGPQHF	TGTGCCAGCTCACCACAGACAGTCCCAGGGCCCCAGCATTTT
TRBV7-9	TRBJ2-7	TRBD2	NA	CASSFGGNYEQYF	TGTGCCAGCAGCTTCGGGGGGAACTACGAGCAGTACTTC
TRBV5-4	TRBJ2-3	NA	NA	CASSLDQGGTDTQYF	TGTGCCAGCAGCTTGGACCAGGGCGGGACAGATACGCAGTATTTT
TRBV9	TRBJ2-3	TRBD2	NA	CASSVGLAGATITDTQYF	TGTGCCAGCAGCGTAGGACTAGCGGGAGCGACTATTACAGATACGCAGTATTTT
TRBV6-5	TRBJ2-3	NA	NA	CASSSPGGTDTQYF	TGTGCCAGCAGTAGTCCAGGGGGCACAGATACGCAGTATTTT
TRBV7-2	TRBJ1-4	NA	NA	CASSLAPELNEKLFF	TGTGCCAGCAGCTTAGCGCCAGAATTAAATGAAAAACTGTTTTTT
TRBV30	TRBJ1-2	NA	NA	CAWSVLQGRGSNYGYTF	TGTGCCTGGAGTGTATTACAGGGACGGGGGAGTAACTATGGCTACACCTTC
TRBV6-1	TRBJ1-5	NA	NA	CASSAGSQHF	TGTGCCAGCAGTGCGGGGTCCCAGCATTTT
TRBV7-3	TRBJ2-7	NA	NA	CASSPGGRGSYEQYF	TGTGCCAGCAGCCCGGGGGGCAGGGGATCCTACGAGCAGTACTTC